These 2 T cell receptor beta chains came from one sample sequenced in a study of cytomegalovirus exposure and HLA in healthy donors. Both 60 Vbeta primers and 13 Jbeta primers went into the PCR. The table came from immunoSEQ multiplex PCR; TCRdb's copy has only in-frame clones and leaves some out. The repertoire holds 100,000 or so clones, with approximately 60% as singletons. Sequencing used PBMCs. These receptors all stem from a woman aged 25-40 years in good health and CMV-seropositive.

J is TRBJ1-2 and V is TRBV6-1, with TRBD1 matching over 12 bases. Germline lookup yields CDR1 MNHNS and CDR2 SASEGT. The V gene end was trimmed by 5 bases and the J gene end by 7 bases; junction bases not matched to a gene: 8. The CDR3 loop spans 15 amino acids. This CDR3 reads CASSRGTGGMSGYTF. In nucleotides, the CDR3 is TGTGCCAGCAGTCGAGGGACAGGGGGCATGAGTGGCTACACCTTC.

This clone has only a few counts. V usage is TRBV2 and J usage is TRBJ1-1; no definite D call. Trimming removed 3 bases from V and 0 bases from J, with 17 bases in between. This CDR3 has 17 amino acids. Germline V CDR1 and CDR2: SNHLY, FYNNEI. The CDR3 is CASSENGGPIMNTEAFF. The CDR3 DNA sequence: TGTGCCAGCAGTGAGAATGGAGGACCTATCATGAACACTGAAGCTTTCTTT.